This TCR beta chain was captured in a study of shared clonotypes between healthy human individuals. Overall study: Donors were a couple of women and a few men aged 18 to 49.

The study, taken as a whole, reports: In contrast to clonotypes shared by all four donors, non-shared clonotypes had lower generation probabilities. Read depth was anticipated to influence clonotype sharing among donors.

Naive CD8 populations comprised CD45RO-negative cells positively selected for CCR7, excluding terminally differentiated effector memory CD45RA+ cells. Concerning this clone: No antigen is known for it.

Each subset's genomic DNA was split evenly across several immunoSEQ plates. Some clones are missing from TCRdb's copy, which holds only in-frame ones; the method was immunoSEQ multiplex PCR. The sample holds over 2,000,000 clones, around 93% seen once. The receptor was derived from a man aged 18 to 29 in good health. Some clones in this sample may be carry-over from other donors' samples. The sample taken for sequencing was naive CD8+ T cells from PBMCs.

Here the CDR3 DNA reads TGTGCCAGCAGTTTATCGTTACCTAGCGGGGAATTAGTTGAGCAGTTCTTC. This encodes CASSLSLPSGELVEQFF. The chain uses TRBV27 and TRBJ2-1, with 9 positions matching TRBD2. The CDR3 has 17 residues. Germline CDR1 MNHEY, CDR2 SMNVEV (reference sequence). V was pared by 0 bases and J by 9 bases, with 12 bases of the junction left unmatched.